These 18 T cell receptor beta chains share one sample of origin, sequenced in a study of T cells in Graves' hyperthyroidism and ophthalmopathy. Template material for amplifying TCR beta CDR3 regions consisted of RNA transcripts. Primed by the HTBI set, a first-round RT-PCR was run on the TCR CDR3. TCRdb reprocessed the multiplex PCR reads via MiXCR and lists one record per CDR3 protein. The sample includes some 510,000 distinct CDR3 sequences, less than 25% of them seen just once. The sample was blood. The receptors originated from a man aged 18 to 35 with Graves' hyperthyroidism.

This clonotype showed up many times. This CDR3 reads CASSDGGFQPQHF. CDR3 nucleotides: TGTGCCAGCAGTGACGGCGGGTTTCAGCCCCAGCATTTT. This rearrangement joins TRBV25-1 to TRBJ1-5; D not resolved. CDR3 length: 13 residues. Per germline, CDR1 MGHDK and CDR2 SYGVNS. Between the trimmed V and J ends, which lost 3 bases and 6 bases, there was a span of 9 bases.

The rearrangement links TRBV19 to TRBJ1-1, with 7 bases that match TRBD1. This CDR3 is 14 amino acids long. Per the germline V gene, CDR1 is LNHDA and CDR2 is SQIVND (reference sequence). The trim removed 4 bases at V and 4 bases at J, leaving 6 bases unmatched. The CDR3 sequence is CASSKTTGFTEAFF. The CDR3 nucleotides are TGTGCCAGTAGTAAAACGACAGGGTTCACTGAAGCTTTCTTT.

This clonotype was counted only a few times. The chain has TRBV7-9 and TRBJ2-3; no firm D call. This CDR3 is built from 13 residues. The V gene lost 5 bases and the J gene lost 2 bases, with 8 bases spanning the gap. The germline gives CDR1 SEHNR, CDR2 FQNEAQ (reference sequence). CDR3 residues: CASSHASTDTQYF. In DNA form, the CDR3 reads TGTGCCAGCAGCCACGCGTCCACAGATACGCAGTATTTT.

This chain uses TRBV19 with TRBJ1-1, with TRBD1 matching over 7 bases. V was pared by 10 bases and J by 3 bases, with 17 bases of the junction left unmatched. The CDR3 is made up of 16 amino acids. Germline loops: CDR1 LNHDA, CDR2 SQIVND (reference sequence). The CDR3 DNA reads TGTGCCACCAAACAGGGGATCTTGGGGGCGGACACTGAAGCTTTCTTT. This encodes CATKQGILGADTEAFF.

The chain employs TRBV24-1 and TRBJ2-7; D is tentatively TRBD1 or TRBD2 (5 bases each). The germline gives CDR1 KGHDR, CDR2 SFDVKD. Trimming cost V 1 base and J 0 bases, with 15 bases left between them. The CDR3 contains 17 residues. Here the CDR3 reads CATSDLRGPASSYEQYF. Here the CDR3 DNA reads TGTGCCACCAGTGATTTAAGGGGACCCGCGAGCTCCTACGAGCAGTACTTC.

In this sample, this clonotype turned up many times. The chain has TRBV6-5 and TRBJ1-1, with unresolved D. The CDR3 extends over 13 amino acids. Trimming removed 2 bases at V and 11 bases at J, with 15 bases between. Germline lookup yields CDR1 MNHEY and CDR2 SVGAGI. CDR3: CASSYRNGDQAFF. The CDR3 coding sequence is TGTGCCAGCAGTTACCGGAACGGGGATCAGGCTTTCTTT.

Remarks on this clonotype: This may be a read error, as it is one base from a much larger clone. This chain links TRBV15 with TRBJ2-7; TRBD2 matches at 8 bases. This CDR3 contains 14 residues. Per germline, CDR1 LNHNV and CDR2 YYDKDF (reference sequence). CDR3 protein: CATSRATGGGEQCF. DNA for the CDR3: TGTGCCACCAGCAGAGCAACGGGGGGGGGCGAGCAGTGCTTC.

This clonotype has more than one count but fewer than ten. The rearrangement links TRBV11-2 to TRBJ2-5; possibly TRBD1 for D (6 bases). CDR1 and CDR2 (germline): SGHAT, FQNNGV. Trimming cost V 0 bases and J 2 bases, with 16 bases left between them. CDR3 length: 17 amino acids. CDR3 loop: CASSLDGFDRQQETQYF. The DNA of the CDR3 is TGTGCCAGCAGCTTAGATGGTTTCGACAGGCAACAAGAGACCCAGTACTTC.

This clonotype was found many times. The chain is built from TRBV27 and TRBJ2-2; D possibly corresponds to TRBD1 (6 bases). From germline, CDR1 is MNHEY and CDR2 SMNVEV (reference sequence). The CDR3 sequence is 14 residues long. V lost 5 bases, J lost 6 bases, and 13 bases lay in between. The DNA of the CDR3 is TGTGCCAGCAGTATATTCAGGGGACCCGGGGAGCTGTTTTTT. Translation gives CASSIFRGPGELFF.

This clonotype showed up many times. The V gene is TRBV28, the J gene TRBJ2-7, with 7 bases fitting TRBD1. The V gene end was trimmed by 7 bases and the J gene end by 2 bases; junction bases not matched to a gene: 11. Looked up from germline, CDR1 is MDHEN and CDR2 is SYDVKM. This CDR3 has 15 residues. CDR3 nucleotide sequence: TGTGCCAGCACCTACAGGGGCCGAATTCCCTACGAGCAGTACTTC. As protein: CASTYRGRIPYEQYF.

This clonotype was detected only a few times. The J gene is TRBJ1-3, the V gene TRBV2; D call uncertain. The CDR3 sequence is 17 residues long. Per the germline V gene, CDR1 is SNHLY and CDR2 is FYNNEI. The V gene lost 0 bases and the J gene lost 0 bases, with 12 bases spanning the gap. DNA of the CDR3: TGTGCCAGCAGTGAAGCGCTTCGGGCGATCTCTGGAAACACCATATATTTT. This codes for CASSEALRAISGNTIYF.

For this clonotype: Relative to the germline gene, one junction end is altered; a read error may explain this. The chain has TRBV5-1 and TRBJ1-1; 7 nucleotides align to TRBD1. The CDR3 runs 14 residues. Germline V gives CDR1 SGHRS, CDR2 YFSETQ. The CDR3 sequence: CAGSSDRANTEAFF. The CDR3 region has the DNA TGCGCCGGCAGCTCAGACAGGGCGAACACTGAAGCTTTCTTT.

The chain links TRBV6-4 to TRBJ1-6; D is ambiguous. Trimming took off 6 bases at V and 15 bases at J, with 12 bases between the two ends. The CDR3 has 11 amino acids. Germline V gene sequence: CDR1 MRHNA, CDR2 SNTAGT. The CDR3 coding sequence is TGTGCCAGCAGGGGCCCCCTTGGCCTCCACTTT. The encoded protein is CASRGPLGLHF.

Worth noting for this clonotype: A single base separates this from a much larger clone, so it may be a read error. CDR3 DNA sequence: TGTGTCAGCAGTTGGGGGTCGGCGGTCGAAGCTTTCTTT. Its translation: CVSSWGSAVEAFF. The chain combines TRBV5-4 with TRBJ1-1; D might be TRBD1 (5 bases). Germline V gene sequence: CDR1 SGHNT, CDR2 YYREEE (reference sequence). The CDR3 extends over 13 amino acids.

The count of this clonotype is one. The chain employs TRBV30 and TRBJ1-2; no clear D. The CDR3 runs to 12 residues. Trimming cost V 1 base and J 4 bases, with 7 bases left between them. Germline V gene lookup returns CDR1 GTSNPN and CDR2 SVGIG (reference sequence). The CDR3 loop reads CAWSGRTYGYTF. CDR3 sequence (DNA): TGTGCCTGGAGTGGGAGGACCTATGGCTACACCTTC.

The V call is TRBV6-1, the J call TRBJ1-2, with a tentative D call TRBD1 (6 bases). The CDR3 length is 16 residues. Trimming left V 6 bases short and J 2 bases short, with 19 bases between. Germline loops: CDR1 MNHNS, CDR2 SASEGT. The CDR3 DNA reads as TGTGCCAGCAGGAAGGACAGCGCCTATGCAAACTATGGCTACACCTTC. This translates into CASRKDSAYANYGYTF.

The genes are TRBV11-1 and TRBJ1-2; unclear D gene. V lost 5 bases and J 2 bases, leaving 18 bases between the germline ends. The V gene's germline CDR1 is SGHAT and CDR2 FQDESV (reference sequence). The CDR3 length is 16 residues. The CDR3 here is CASSHQLGRPNYGYTF. The CDR3 nucleotides are TGTGCCAGCAGCCACCAGCTTGGCAGACCCAACTATGGCTACACCTTC.

Concerning this clonotype itself: A much larger clonotype is one base distant, so this may be a read error. This chain connects TRBV6-5 to TRBJ2-7; D unresolved. The germline gives CDR1 MNHEY, CDR2 SVGAGI. V lost 4 bases and J lost 6, with 25 bases in between. The CDR3 loop spans 17 amino acids. The CDR3 spells CASSFWSRPLSSREQYF. The DNA of the CDR3 is TGTGCCAGCAGTTTTTGGAGCAGGCCTCTTTCATCGCGCGAGCAGTACTTC.